This T cell receptor (beta chain) is from a study of technical replicates of blood from several donors. CDR3 length equals 14 residues. Per germline, CDR1 MNHNS and CDR2 SASEGT. Trimming pared 5 bases from V and 3 bases from J, leaving 13 bases between. TCRdb's table, derived via immunoSEQ multiplex PCR, lists solely in-frame clones and lacks some. The table has tens of thousands of clones, 93% seen once; the top ten hold 0.25%. The sequence was collected from a human donor in good health. What was sequenced was T cells isolated from PBMCs. The chain recombines TRBV6-1 with TRBJ1-1; D gene ambiguous. The CDR3 is CASSSRKAYTEAFF. For the CDR3, the DNA is TGTGCCAGCAGTTCTCGTAAAGCATACACTGAAGCTTTCTTT.